This is a list of T cell receptor beta chains from one sample in a study of Graves' ophthalmopathy and Graves' hyperthyroidism. A single record per CDR3 protein comes from TCRdb applying MiXCR to the multiplex PCR reads. The sample has a few hundred thousand distinct CDR3 sequences; 17% are singletons. The material sequenced was peripheral blood. These TCRs come from an adult woman with stable Graves' hyperthyroidism. Each CDR3 is given with its conserved first and last residue. D genes are given only for firm matches. Only some rows state a clone size, as once, few, many or a class for expanded clones.

>-|TRBJ2-7|TRBV5-5|many
CASSFQVEYGQYF
TGTGCCAGCAGCTTTCAGGTCGAATACGGGCAGTACTTC
>-|TRBJ1-1|TRBV14|many
CASSQVASNTEAFF
TGTGCCAGCAGCCAAGTGGCCTCGAACACTGAAGCTTTCTTT
>TRBD2|TRBJ2-7|TRBV30|many
CAWNSGQSYEQYF
TGTGCCTGGAATAGCGGGCAGTCCTACGAGCAGTACTTC
>-|TRBJ1-1|TRBV12-3/TRBV12-4|many
CASSFQVLTEAFF
TGTGCCAGCAGTTTCCAGGTACTCACTGAAGCTTTCTTT
>TRBD2|TRBJ2-2|TRBV30|-
CAWSLAGGIIRELFF
TGTGCCTGGAGTTTAGCGGGGGGCATTATCCGGGAGCTGTTTTTT
>-|TRBJ2-2|TRBV27|many
CASSRTLTGTDNTGELFF
TGTGCCAGCAGCAGGACCTTAACCGGGACGGATAACACCGGGGAGCTGTTTTTT
>TRBD1|TRBJ2-4|TRBV6-2/TRBV6-3|many
CASRPDRGGRDIQYF
TGTGCCAGCAGGCCCGACAGGGGAGGTCGGGACATTCAGTACTTC
>-|TRBJ1-2|TRBV11-2|many
CASSLNREGGGYTF
TGTGCCAGCAGCTTAAACAGGGAAGGGGGTGGCTACACCTTC
>TRBD1|TRBJ2-7|TRBV30|many
CAWSEDRGREQYF
TGTGCCTGGAGTGAGGACAGGGGGCGAGAGCAGTACTTC
>-|TRBJ1-5|TRBV4-1|-
CASSLLRGSNQPQHF
TGCGCCAGCAGCCTCCTCCGGGGGAGCAATCAGCCCCAGCATTTT
>-|TRBJ1-5|TRBV12-3/TRBV12-4|many
CASSPQFGQNQPQHF
TGTGCCAGCAGTCCCCAATTCGGGCAAAATCAGCCCCAGCATTTT
>-|TRBJ1-1|TRBV6-1|many
CASTDLNTEAFF
TGTGCCAGCACCGATTTGAACACTGAAGCTTTCTTT
>-|TRBJ1-2|TRBV7-9|many
CASSHGQNGYTF
TGTGCCAGCAGCCATGGACAGAATGGCTACACCTTC
>TRBD1|TRBJ1-5|TRBV11-2|-
CASSLFPGQGSNQPQHF
TGTGCCAGCAGCCTGTTTCCGGGACAGGGTTCCAATCAGCCCCAGCATTTT
>-|TRBJ1-1|TRBV19|-
CASNIGSAEAFF
TGTGCCAGTAATATAGGTTCGGCTGAAGCTTTCTTT
>-|TRBJ2-2|TRBV30|many
CAWSKVYTGELFF
TGTGCCTGGAGTAAAGTGTACACCGGGGAGCTGTTTTTT
>TRBD2|TRBJ2-6|TRBV15|many
CATSSWTSGSRSGANVLTF
TGTGCCACCAGCAGCTGGACTAGCGGGAGTAGGTCTGGGGCCAACGTCCTGACTTTC
>-|TRBJ1-3|TRBV15|many
CATSKYRQPTSGNTIYF
TGTGCCACCAGCAAATATCGACAGCCAACCTCTGGAAACACCATATATTTT
>-|TRBJ2-5|TRBV19|-
CASSIGSNGQETQYF
TGTGCCAGTAGTATAGGTAGTAACGGCCAAGAGACCCAGTACTTC
>-|TRBJ2-5|TRBV20-1|many
CSASVGFQETQYF
TGCAGTGCTAGTGTCGGGTTCCAAGAGACCCAGTACTTC
>-|TRBJ2-7|TRBV29-1|many
CSVTHKRDVRHEQYF
TGCAGCGTAACGCATAAACGGGACGTTCGTCACGAGCAGTACTTC
>-|TRBJ2-2|TRBV6-2/TRBV6-3|many
CASSYLPLGTGELFF
TGTGCCAGCAGTTACCTCCCCCTGGGCACCGGGGAGCTGTTTTTT